The 19 T cell receptor beta chains reported below all come from one sample, sequenced in a study of post-analysis software for immune sequencing data. Study-level results: TRBV segments more frequent in patients than in controls numbered five and included TRBV5-6, TRBV5-1 and TRBV20-1.

Unique molecular identifiers were carried by the TCR beta cDNA libraries. Each CDR3 protein gets one entry after TCRdb re-called the PCR reads with MiXCR. The sample records hundreds of thousands of distinct CDR3 sequences, about 27% being singletons. No antigen has been assigned to these receptors. Input material: blood. Receptors were obtained from a girl aged 10 to 17 with multiple sclerosis.

This clonotype was observed a few times. V gene TRBV2 combines with J gene TRBJ1-1; no firm D call. This CDR3 comprises 13 residues. The V gene lost 7 bases and the J gene lost 0 bases, with 9 bases spanning the gap. Germline V CDR1 and CDR2: SNHLY, FYNNEI. CDR3 in amino acids: CASKELMNTEAFF. The CDR3 region has the DNA TGTGCCAGCAAGGAGCTCATGAACACTGAAGCTTTCTTT.

This clonotype came up many times. The rearrangement joins TRBV10-3 to TRBJ2-5, with TRBD2 identical over 9 bases. CDR1 ENHRY and CDR2 SYGVKD come from the germline V gene. This CDR3 comprises 16 residues. Trimming cost V 7 bases and J 0 bases; bases outside gene matches: 9. The CDR3 sequence: CAINPEAGGHQETQYF. The CDR3, as DNA: TGTGCCATCAACCCCGAGGCGGGGGGGCACCAAGAGACCCAGTACTTC.

The rearrangement uses TRBV3-1 and TRBJ2-5, with D perhaps given as TRBD1 or TRBD2 (5 bases each). The CDR3 has 14 residues. Germline CDR1 is LGHDT and CDR2 is YNNKEL (reference sequence). V gave up 7 bases and J gave up 5 bases, with 17 bases separating them. The CDR3 sequence is CASNPGGRWETQYF. The DNA of the CDR3 is TGTGCCAGCAACCCTGGGGGTCGGTGGGAGACCCAGTACTTC.

This clonotype was detected a few times. This sequence joins TRBV20-1 and TRBJ2-5, with D perhaps TRBD1 or TRBD2 (5 bases each). The V gene's germline CDR1 is DFQATT and CDR2 SNEGSKA (reference sequence). The CDR3 extends over 14 amino acids. V was cut by 1 base and J by 3 bases, with 12 bases left in between. This CDR3 reads CSARGGLAEETQYF. CDR3 bases: TGCAGTGCTAGAGGGGGGTTGGCAGAAGAGACCCAGTACTTC.

The genes are TRBV7-2 and TRBJ2-4; the D is unclear. Trimming left V 3 bases short and J 8 bases short, with 5 bases between. The CDR3 spans 11 residues. CDR1 SGHTA and CDR2 FQGNSA come from the germline V gene. CDR3 in DNA: TGTGCCAGCAGCTTCAGAGACATTCAGTACTTC. Its translation: CASSFRDIQYF.

This clonotype turned up a few times. This rearrangement joins TRBV10-3 to TRBJ1-1; D is possibly TRBD1 (6 bases). This CDR3 contains 13 residues. Germline V CDR1 and CDR2: ENHRY, SYGVKD. Trimming removed 11 bases at V and 1 base at J, with 14 bases between. CDR3 sequence reads: CAGSGHPNTEAFF. The CDR3 nucleotides read TGTGCCGGCTCGGGACACCCGAACACTGAAGCTTTCTTT.

The CDR3 DNA reads as TGCGCCAGCAGCTCCCAAGGGGGTAGGGCAGATACGCAGTATTTT. It codes for CASSSQGGRADTQYF. V usage is TRBV5-1 and J usage is TRBJ2-3; D might be TRBD1 (6 bases). Trimming took 3 bases from V and 4 from J, leaving 15 bases between them. This CDR3 has 15 amino acids. Germline assignment: CDR1 SGHRS and CDR2 YFSETQ.

This clonotype was counted a few times. V and J are TRBV29-1 and TRBJ1-1; D is undetermined. Germline CDR1 SQVTM, CDR2 ANQGSEA. The CDR3 is 10 amino acids. The V gene lost 4 bases and the J gene lost 4 bases, with 4 bases spanning the gap. Here the CDR3 reads CSVGSTEAFF. CDR3 bases: TGCAGCGTTGGCTCCACTGAAGCTTTCTTT.

This clonotype was observed a few times. An end of the junction differs from the germline gene, which may be a read error. The chain combines TRBV5-1 with TRBJ2-3; 9 nucleotides agree with TRBD2. Germline CDR1 is SGHRS and CDR2 is YFSETQ. The CDR3 has 15 amino acids. CDR3 in amino acids: CAGSLASGVTDTQYF. In DNA, the CDR3 is TGCGCCGGCAGCTTGGCTAGCGGGGTAACAGATACGCAGTATTTT.

In this sample, this clonotype turned up a few times. The chain has TRBV28 and TRBJ2-1; the match to TRBD2 covers 9 bases. V trimming: 6 bases; J trimming: 7 bases; junction bases outside the gene matches: 7. This CDR3 spans 14 amino acids. CDR1 is MDHEN, CDR2 SYDVKM, per germline. The CDR3 DNA reads as TGTGCCAGCAGCCTAGTTAGCGGGAGAAATGAGCAGTTCTTC. Translating gives CASSLVSGRNEQFF.

The J gene is TRBJ2-3, the V gene TRBV4-1; no reliable D call. The CDR3 has 16 residues. V gave up 0 bases and J gave up 0 bases, with 10 bases separating them. Germline values: CDR1 MGHRA, CDR2 YSYEKL. The CDR3 is CASSQDEGFSTDTQYF. CDR3 sequence (DNA): TGCGCCAGCAGCCAAGACGAAGGATTTAGCACAGATACGCAGTATTTT.

There are a few counts of this clonotype. V and J are TRBV12-3 or TRBV12-4 and TRBJ2-6, with D hard to call. Trimming left V 1 base short and J 5 bases short, with 9 bases between. This CDR3 is 15 amino acids long. In DNA form, the CDR3 reads TGTGCCAGCAGTTTAGGTTTTCAAAGGGCCAACGTCCTGACTTTC. The encoded protein is CASSLGFQRANVLTF.

This clonotype came up a few times. The V gene is TRBV10-3, the J gene TRBJ2-1; tentatively, D is TRBD2 (6 bases). CDR1 and CDR2 from the germline V gene are ENHRY and SYGVKD. There are 14 residues in the CDR3. V shed 0 bases and J shed 10 bases, with 13 bases lying between them. The CDR3 sequence is CAISESVGGREQFF. The CDR3 DNA is TGTGCCATCAGTGAGTCCGTGGGAGGACGAGAGCAGTTCTTC.

This sequence joins TRBV7-9 and TRBJ2-7, with 10 bases fitting TRBD2. Germline V CDR1 and CDR2: SEHNR, FQNEAQ (reference sequence). J lost 10 bases, V lost 3 bases, and 9 bases had no gene match. The CDR3 consists of 14 residues. CDR3 region: CASSFSGGAEAQYF. Here the CDR3 DNA reads TGTGCCAGCAGCTTCAGCGGGGGGGCGGAGGCCCAGTACTTC.

This clonotype was seen only a few times. This chain connects TRBV5-1 to TRBJ2-3; 8 nucleotides line up with TRBD1. CDR3 length: 15 amino acids. Germline CDR1 SGHRS, CDR2 YFSETQ. V shed 1 base and J 6 bases; nucleotides not matched to a gene: 7. CDR3 sequence (DNA): TGCGCCAGCAGCTTGTCGTCAGGGGGCGTGGATACGCAGTATTTT. It yields the protein CASSLSSGGVDTQYF.

The chain couples TRBV4-1 to TRBJ1-1, with 10 bases that match TRBD1. The CDR3 runs 17 residues. V was pared by 4 bases and J by 8 bases, with 16 bases of the junction left unmatched. Germline CDR1 reads MGHRA; CDR2 reads YSYEKL. The CDR3 is CASSPSRGTGVASEAFF. Here the CDR3 DNA reads TGCGCCAGCAGCCCCTCTAGGGGGACAGGGGTTGCCTCCGAAGCTTTCTTT.

The V gene is TRBV11-2, the J gene TRBJ2-1; D perhaps matches TRBD1 (5 bases). CDR1 and CDR2 (germline): SGHAT, FQNNGV. The CDR3 loop spans 14 amino acids. Trimming took off 5 bases at V and 7 bases at J, with 15 bases between the two ends. The CDR3 nucleotides are TGTGCCAGCAGCCGCGCAGGGTGGTCGAATGAGCAGTTCTTC. It yields the protein CASSRAGWSNEQFF. Using reference TRBV11-2 and TRBJ2-1 for the parts outside the CDR3, the full variable domain is EAGVAQSPRYKIIEKRQSVAFWCNPISGHATLYWYQQILGQGPKLLIQFQNNGVVDDSQLPKDRFSAERLKGVDSTLKIQPAKLEDSAVYLCASSRAGWSNEQFFGPGTRLTVL.

This chain connects TRBV3-1 to TRBJ2-3, with a possible D match to TRBD1 (6 bases). Per the germline V gene, CDR1 is LGHDT and CDR2 is YNNKEL (reference sequence). The CDR3 is 17 amino acids. Trimming pared 4 bases from V and 1 base from J, leaving 18 bases between. The CDR3 reads CASSRDPTGTGTDTQYF. The CDR3 coding sequence is TGTGCCAGCAGCCGGGACCCTACAGGGACCGGCACAGATACGCAGTATTTT.

The chain uses TRBV5-1 and TRBJ2-3; D is undetermined. CDR1 is SGHRS and CDR2 is YFSETQ in the germline V gene. CDR3 length equals 15 residues. Trimming shortened V by 2 bases and J by 5 bases, and 15 bases separated the two germline ends. CDR3 sequence (DNA): TGCGCCAGCAGCTTCGGGCTTCAAACGAGAGATACGCAGTATTTT. Its protein is CASSFGLQTRDTQYF.